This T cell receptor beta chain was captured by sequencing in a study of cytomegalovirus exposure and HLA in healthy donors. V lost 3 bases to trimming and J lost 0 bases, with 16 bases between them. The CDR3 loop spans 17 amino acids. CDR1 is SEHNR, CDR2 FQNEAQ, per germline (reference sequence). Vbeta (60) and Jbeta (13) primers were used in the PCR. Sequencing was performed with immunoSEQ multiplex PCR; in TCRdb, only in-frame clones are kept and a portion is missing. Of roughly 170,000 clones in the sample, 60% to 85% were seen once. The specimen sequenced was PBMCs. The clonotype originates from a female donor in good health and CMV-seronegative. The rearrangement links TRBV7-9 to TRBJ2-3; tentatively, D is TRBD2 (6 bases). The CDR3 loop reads CASSFNSGGTSTDTQYF. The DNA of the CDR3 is TGTGCCAGCAGCTTCAATTCCGGGGGTACTAGCACAGATACGCAGTATTTT.